One and the same sample provided the 20 T cell receptor beta chains below, sequenced in a study of blood T cell repertoires in COVID-19 (dated by TCRdb to 2018 to 2020). Receptor libraries were prepared by the immunoSEQ multiplex PCR assay. Sourced from immuneACCESS, this table was stored by TCRdb with only in-frame sequences that have V and J called. A share of the clones is absent; for the studies checked, an unresolved V gene accounts for under half, and the remainder has no known explanation. Here the sample has over 250,000 clones; about nine tenths occur a single time. Together, the top ten hold around 2% of the sample. Source material: peripheral blood. Source of these receptors: a man between 50 and 59 years old with acute or convalescent COVID-19.

The rearrangement links TRBV4-1 to TRBJ1-2; 7 bases are a match to TRBD1. V was pared by 4 bases and J by 5 bases, with 4 bases of the junction left unmatched. The CDR3 is made up of 13 amino acids. Germline V gene data show CDR1 as MGHRA and CDR2 as YSYEKL. In DNA form, the CDR3 reads TGCGCCAGCAGCCCCTCGGACAGGTATGGCTACACCTTC. Translating gives CASSPSDRYGYTF.

The chain combines TRBV19 with TRBJ2-5; D unclear. CDR3 length: 12 amino acids. Germline V gene data show CDR1 as LNHDA and CDR2 as SQIVND (reference sequence). V lost 5 bases to trimming and J lost 0 bases, with 4 bases between them. CDR3 sequence (DNA): TGTGCCAGTAGTCCCAACCAAGAGACCCAGTACTTC. Its translation: CASSPNQETQYF.

The genes are TRBV5-1 and TRBJ2-2; TRBD2 aligns across 12 bases. V was pared by 4 bases and J by 2 bases, with 6 bases of the junction left unmatched. There are 17 residues in the CDR3. The germline gives CDR1 SGHRS, CDR2 YFSETQ. CDR3: CASSHGLAGRNTGELFF. Written as DNA, the CDR3 is TGCGCCAGCAGCCACGGACTAGCGGGGCGTAACACCGGGGAGCTGTTTTTT.

This clone was counted between two and nine times. The chain carries TRBV19 and TRBJ2-7, with a tentative D call TRBD1 (6 bases). The CDR3 is 14 residues long. V was shortened by 5 bases and J by 1 base, with 12 bases between the two germline ends. CDR1 and CDR2 from the germline V gene are LNHDA and SQIVND (reference sequence). The CDR3 loop reads CASSVGDTSYEQYF. The CDR3 coding sequence is TGTGCCAGTAGTGTGGGGGACACGTCCTACGAGCAGTACTTC.

The chain joins TRBV5-1 to TRBJ2-1, with 9 bases lining up with TRBD1. V dropped 3 bases and J dropped 9; count of bases not matched to a gene: 7. The CDR3 is made up of 14 amino acids. Germline V gene sequence: CDR1 SGHRS, CDR2 YFSETQ. CDR3 protein: CASSSGQGDGEQFF. The DNA of the CDR3 is TGCGCCAGCAGCTCGGGACAGGGAGACGGTGAGCAGTTCTTC.

This chain joins TRBV3-1 (or the pseudogene TRBV3-2) and TRBJ1-2; the match to TRBD1 covers 9 bases. This CDR3 region has 14 residues. Germline CDR1 and CDR2: LGHDT and YNNKEL (reference sequence). Trimming removed 1 base from V and 7 bases from J; junction bases left unmatched: 4. As DNA, the CDR3 is TGTGCCAGCAGCCAAGGGGACAGGGCGGGTGGCTACACCTTC. Translating gives CASSQGDRAGGYTF.

The chain links TRBV7-9 to TRBJ1-2, with 7 positions matching TRBD1. Losses at the gene ends were 1 base for V and 3 bases for J; bases not matched to a gene: 11. The CDR3 contains 17 residues. In germline, CDR1 is SEHNR, CDR2 FQNEAQ (reference sequence). The chain's CDR3 is CASSLGNYRQGHYGYTF. In nucleotides, the CDR3 is TGTGCCAGCAGCTTAGGAAATTATCGACAGGGCCACTATGGCTACACCTTC. The full variable domain, in which reference TRBV7-9 and TRBJ1-2 provide the parts outside the CDR3, is DTGVSQNPRHKITKRGQNVTFRCDPISEHNRLYWYRQTLGQGPEFLTYFQNEAQLEKSRLLSDRFSAERPKGSFSTLEIQRTEQGDSAMYLCASSLGNYRQGHYGYTFGSGTRLTVV.

This chain uses TRBV7-8 with TRBJ1-4, with 8 bases matching TRBD1. V was pared by 5 bases and J by 10 bases, with 6 bases of the junction left unmatched. The CDR3 sequence is 13 residues long. Germline lookup yields CDR1 SGHVS and CDR2 FQNEAQ. Here the CDR3 DNA reads TGTGCCAGCAGCCCTCACAGGGGGGGAAAACTGTTTTTT. It encodes CASSPHRGGKLFF.

This chain uses TRBV29-1 with TRBJ1-2, with a weak D call TRBD1 (5 bases). Trimming stripped 4 bases from V and 5 bases from J, with 14 bases between. CDR1 and CDR2 (germline): SQVTM, ANQGSEA. CDR3 length: 13 amino acids. CDR3 sequence: CSVVETATYGYTF. The DNA of the CDR3 is TGCAGCGTTGTAGAGACAGCGACGTATGGCTACACCTTC.

The chain couples TRBV7-2 to TRBJ2-1; 12 nucleotides agree with TRBD2. In germline, CDR1 is SGHTA, CDR2 FQGNSA. CDR3 length: 15 residues. V trimming: 4 bases; J trimming: 9 bases; junction bases outside the gene matches: 7. The CDR3 protein is CASSSGLAGRLEQFF. The CDR3, as DNA: TGTGCCAGCAGCTCCGGACTAGCGGGGAGACTTGAGCAGTTCTTC.

With respect to this clone: Other DNA sequences from this sample encode an identical CDR3 as well. The rearrangement joins TRBV19 to TRBJ1-2; 7 bases match TRBD1. V gave up 5 bases and J gave up 3 bases; unmatched junction bases: 3. Germline lookup yields CDR1 LNHDA and CDR2 SQIVND (reference sequence). The CDR3 is 13 residues long. In DNA, the CDR3 is TGTGCCAGTAGTCGAGGGGGCGACTATGGCTACACCTTC. Encoded protein: CASSRGGDYGYTF.

This chain links TRBV13 with TRBJ2-1; D unclear. Germline loops: CDR1 PRHDT, CDR2 FYEKMQ (reference sequence). The CDR3 has 15 residues. The V end lost 2 bases, the J end lost 0 bases, and 8 bases lay between the germline ends. Here the CDR3 reads CASSLLESSYNEQFF. Here the CDR3 DNA reads TGTGCCAGCAGCTTATTAGAAAGCTCCTACAATGAGCAGTTCTTC.

The chain employs TRBV15 and TRBJ1-2; maybe TRBD1 (6 bases). The CDR3 has 12 residues. V was pared by 4 bases and J by 6 bases, with 9 bases between. From germline, CDR1 is LNHNV and CDR2 YYDKDF (reference sequence). The CDR3 DNA reads TGTGCCACCAGCAAGGGGGGGAATGGCTACACCTTC. Translation: CATSKGGNGYTF.

The J gene is TRBJ1-1, the V gene TRBV7-9, with D unresolved. The CDR3 is made up of 14 amino acids. V shed 3 bases and J shed 6 bases, with 14 bases lying between them. CDR1 and CDR2 from the germline V gene are SEHNR and FQNEAQ (reference sequence). The CDR3 bases are TGTGCCAGCAGCTTCTTTGGCAGTCTCTCTGAAGCTTTCTTT. It encodes CASSFFGSLSEAFF.

This rearrangement joins TRBV14 to TRBJ1-1; maybe TRBD1 (5 bases). The V end was cut by 4 bases, the J end by 4 bases, with 7 bases between. Germline V CDR1 and CDR2: SGHDN, FVKESK. The CDR3 totals 12 residues. The CDR3 protein is CASSRQLTEAFF. The CDR3, as DNA: TGTGCCAGCAGCCGACAGCTCACTGAAGCTTTCTTT.

In this sample, this clone turned up a few times. This sequence joins TRBV2 and TRBJ1-5; 8 bases are a match to TRBD1. Germline CDR1 reads SNHLY; CDR2 reads FYNNEI. The CDR3 sequence is 15 residues long. V was clipped by 3 bases and J by 5 bases; unmatched bases: 6. The CDR3 is CASSDPTGDYQPQHF. The CDR3 nucleotides read TGTGCCAGCAGTGATCCGACAGGGGACTATCAGCCCCAGCATTTT.

CDR3 coding DNA: TGCAGCGACCAAATACCAGGGGACTATGGCTACACCTTC. Residues: CSDQIPGDYGYTF. The V and J genes are TRBV29-1 and TRBJ1-2; perhaps TRBD1 as D (6 bases). The V gene's germline CDR1 is SQVTM and CDR2 ANQGSEA. V was trimmed by 7 bases and J by 3 bases, leaving 15 bases between them. The CDR3 has 13 residues.

The chain combines TRBV11-2 with TRBJ2-3, with 8 bases aligning to TRBD2. V was pared by 2 bases and J by 1 base, with 5 bases of the junction left unmatched. The CDR3 loop spans 16 amino acids. The germline CDR1 and CDR2 sequences are SGHAT and FQNNGV. The CDR3 reads CASSLRSAGGTDTQYF. For the CDR3, the DNA is TGTGCCAGCAGCTTAAGGTCAGCGGGGGGCACAGATACGCAGTATTTT. Full variable domain (remainder filled in from reference TRBV11-2 and TRBJ2-3): EAGVAQSPRYKIIEKRQSVAFWCNPISGHATLYWYQQILGQGPKLLIQFQNNGVVDDSQLPKDRFSAERLKGVDSTLKIQPAKLEDSAVYLCASSLRSAGGTDTQYFGPGTRLTVL.

Only a few counts were recorded for this clone. V is TRBV4-1 and J is TRBJ2-7; D may be TRBD1 (6 bases). V was shortened by 2 bases and J by 2 bases, with 13 bases between the two germline ends. The germline gives CDR1 MGHRA, CDR2 YSYEKL. This CDR3 is 15 amino acids long. Here the CDR3 reads CASSQTSGTTYEQYF. For the CDR3, the DNA is TGCGCCAGCAGCCAAACTTCGGGGACAACCTACGAGCAGTACTTC.

The chain is built from TRBV6-4 and TRBJ1-1; 8 nucleotides line up with TRBD1. Germline-derived CDR1 and CDR2 are MRHNA and SNTAGT. V shed 7 bases, J shed 5 bases, and the junction held 12 bases outside the gene matches. The CDR3 is 15 residues long. CDR3 nucleotides: TGTGCCAGCAATGGACAGGGACCTAGGTTGACTGAAGCTTTCTTT. The encoded protein is CASNGQGPRLTEAFF.